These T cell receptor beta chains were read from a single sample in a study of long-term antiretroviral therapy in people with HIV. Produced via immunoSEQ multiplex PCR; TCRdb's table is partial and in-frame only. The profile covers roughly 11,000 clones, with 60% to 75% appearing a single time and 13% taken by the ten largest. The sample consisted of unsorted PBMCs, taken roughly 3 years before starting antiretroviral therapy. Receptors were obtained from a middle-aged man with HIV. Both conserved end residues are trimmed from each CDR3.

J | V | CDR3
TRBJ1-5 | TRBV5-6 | ASSLAGRDSDQPQH
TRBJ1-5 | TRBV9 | ASSVGDGYQPQH
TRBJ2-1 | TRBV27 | ASSWDSSYNEQF
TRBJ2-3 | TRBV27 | ASSLSGRAGDTQY
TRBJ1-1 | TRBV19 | ASSISTSAYTEAF
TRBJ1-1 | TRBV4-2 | ASSQRTGEALNTEAF
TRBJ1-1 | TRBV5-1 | ASSLGLGSRNTEAF
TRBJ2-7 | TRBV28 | ASSLGQDPYEQY
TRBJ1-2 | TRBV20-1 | SARDRT
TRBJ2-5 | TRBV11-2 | ASSPDTGRETQY
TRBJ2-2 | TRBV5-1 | ATSGTGGVTGELF
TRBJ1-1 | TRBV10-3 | AISDTLNTEAF
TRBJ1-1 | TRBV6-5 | ASSLTGTGYTEAF
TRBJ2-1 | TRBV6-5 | ASSYSDANEQF
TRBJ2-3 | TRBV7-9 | ASSLGTGDTDTQY
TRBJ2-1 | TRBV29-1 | SVSYPSSGSYRNEQF
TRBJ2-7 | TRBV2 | ASSDGGAPYEQY
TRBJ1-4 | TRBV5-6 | ASSSRTGGAELF
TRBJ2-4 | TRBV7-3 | ASSPDGGANIQY
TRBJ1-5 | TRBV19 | ASSIEGSGTRNQPQH
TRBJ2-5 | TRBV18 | ASSPPGLANQETQY
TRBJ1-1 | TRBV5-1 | ASSLVLGGTEAF
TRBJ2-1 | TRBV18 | ASSPRLAGTNEQF
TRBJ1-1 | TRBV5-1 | ASSPGQDPFSTEAF
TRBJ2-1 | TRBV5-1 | ASSAQAGGDNEQF
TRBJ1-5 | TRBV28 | ASTVRGQPQH
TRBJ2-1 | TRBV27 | ASMGDEQF
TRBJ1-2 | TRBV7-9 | ASSLQGFGYGYT
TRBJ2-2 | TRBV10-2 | ASRNSGSSGELF
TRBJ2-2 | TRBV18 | ASSSGPPVHTGELF
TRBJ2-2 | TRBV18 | ASLLGTATGELF
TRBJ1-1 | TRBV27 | ASSSHATGMNTEAF
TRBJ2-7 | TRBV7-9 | ASSPKRVQGPRSYEQY
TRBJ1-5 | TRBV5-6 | ASSFVDQPQH
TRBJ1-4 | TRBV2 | ASTPDRPTNEKLF
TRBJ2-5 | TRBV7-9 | ASSLGGGETQY
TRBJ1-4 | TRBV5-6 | ASSLDLGRPEVEKLF
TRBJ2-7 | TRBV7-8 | ASSLSTGRYEQY
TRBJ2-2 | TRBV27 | ASRTKAGRATGELF
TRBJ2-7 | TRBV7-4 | ASSLAPTDTDEQY
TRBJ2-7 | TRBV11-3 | ASSTSSTEQY